Listed below are T cell receptor beta chains from one sample, sequenced in a study of human T cells and chemical hapten exposure. TCRdb reanalysed the RACE reads using MiXCR and keeps one entry per CDR3 protein. This table has roughly 380,000 distinct CDR3 sequences, around 5.5% appearing once. This specimen was whole blood, taken in connection with sensitization to the hapten diphenylcyclopropenone (DPC). The origin of the receptors is a woman aged 45-60 years with alopecia areata. Some clones in this sample may be carry-over from other donors' samples. The CDR3 runs from the conserved cysteine through the conserved F or W. The D gene is left open where the match is weak. Rows give clone size only sometimes, using once, few, many, or a class for an expanded clone.

d_call,clone_size,j_call,v_call,cdr3_aa,cdr3_nt
-,once,TRBJ1-2,TRBV5-6,CASSLGVLANYGYTF,TGTGCCAGCAGCTTAGGGGTCCTAGCTAACTATGGCTACACCTTC
-,many,TRBJ2-6,TRBV5-1,CASSLTDGANVLTF,TGCGCCAGCAGCTTGACAGATGGGGCCAACGTCCTGACTTTC
TRBD1,many,TRBJ1-2,TRBV5-6,CASSLLGQLYGYTF,TGTGCCAGCAGCTTGTTGGGACAGCTTTATGGCTACACCTTC
TRBD2,-,TRBJ2-5,TRBV3-1,CASSQESSGLAHQETQYF,TGTGCCAGCAGCCAAGAATCCTCGGGACTAGCGCACCAAGAGACCCAGTACTTC
TRBD1,many,TRBJ1-2,TRBV28,CASSFQGDYGYTF,TGTGCCAGCAGCTTTCAGGGGGACTATGGCTACACCTTC
-,many,TRBJ2-6,TRBV9,CASSVANRDVSGANVLTF,TGTGCCAGCAGCGTAGCGAACAGGGACGTCTCTGGGGCCAACGTCCTGACTTTC
-,-,TRBJ2-5,TRBV28,CASSYFQTQETQYF,TGTGCCAGCAGTTATTTTCAGACCCAAGAGACCCAGTACTTC
-,few,TRBJ2-7,TRBV5-1,CASSPVVSYEQYF,TGCGCCAGCAGCCCTGTCGTCTCCTACGAGCAGTACTTC
TRBD1,-,TRBJ2-7,TRBV30,CAWSALWGTGTEQYF,TGTGCCTGGAGTGCCCTGTGGGGGACAGGGACCGAGCAGTACTTC
TRBD1,many,TRBJ1-1,TRBV5-1,CASSPISQGEAFF,TGCGCCAGCAGCCCCATCTCTCAGGGGGAGGCTTTCTTT
-,many,TRBJ1-1,TRBV6-5,CASSAFKGGGATEAFF,TGTGCCAGCAGTGCTTTTAAGGGCGGCGGGGCCACTGAAGCTTTCTTT